This TCR beta chain appears in the sequencing data of a study of CD8+CD57+ T cells in acquired aplastic anemia. Points from the study as a whole: About 30 shared CD8+ CDR3s appeared highly expressed within patients' immunodominant clones.

CDR3 length: 20 residues. The germline V gene encodes CDR1 DFQATT and CDR2 SNEGSKA (reference sequence). V lost 0 bases and J lost 3; bases outside the gene matches: 16. Genomic DNA served as template for TCR beta VDJ and CDR3 profiling. TCRdb analysed the reads with MiXCR anew, one entry per CDR3 protein. The table lists 200,000 to 300,000 distinct CDR3 sequences, around half of them singletons. Patients picked for sequencing had shown CD8+CD57+ cell expansion detected by flow cytometry. For this clonotype: Its antigen is not known.

The origin of this receptor is a human donor with aplastic anemia. The chain carries TRBV20-1 and TRBJ2-7; 14 bases map to TRBD2. The material sequenced was sorted CD4+, CD8+, or CD8+CD57+ T cells (not recorded which) from PBMCs. The CDR3 is CSARDPSTSGRDRPNYEQYF. The CDR3 region has the DNA TGCAGTGCTAGAGACCCCTCGACTAGCGGGAGGGACAGGCCAAACTACGAGCAGTACTTC.